This T cell receptor (beta chain) was sequenced in a study of shared clonotypes between healthy human individuals. Study-level points and caveats: Large sequencing depth failed to make sorted-subset sequencing complete, rarefaction showed. Roughly 5% of naive CD4 clonotypes were shared across several donors.

The V segment lost 4 bases and the J segment 3 bases; nucleotides outside the gene matches: 8. The CDR3 is 15 amino acids. Germline CDR1 is SGHRS and CDR2 is YFSETQ. Assay execution proceeded at the deep level. Sequencing used immunoSEQ multiplex PCR; TCRdb keeps in-frame clones, though not all of them. The table has more than 2,000,000 clones, approximately 93% seen once; the top ten hold 0.39%. About this clone: No antigen is known for it.

Participating donors were healthy, HIV-negative adults free of recent acute infections or vaccinations. The TCR originated in a young man in good health. Some clones in this sample may be carry-over from other donors' samples. V is TRBV5-1 and J is TRBJ2-7; 9 bases line up with TRBD2. Sequencing was performed on naive CD4+ T cells from PBMCs. Sample subset: CD45RA+ positively selected. DNA of the CDR3: TGCGCCAGCAGCCTAGATAGCGGGAGCTTCTACGAGCAGTACTTC. It codes for CASSLDSGSFYEQYF.